The 8 T cell receptor beta chains below come from one sample, sequenced in a study of response to subunit inactivated influenza vaccine. Each CDR3 protein is one row after TCRdb ran MiXCR on the RT-PCR reads. The table shows 650,000 to 700,000 distinct CDR3 sequences, with around 16% occurring only once. The source material was PBMCs from blood, sampled 12 days after vaccination. The receptors were sampled from a man aged 45-65 years who received an inactivated influenza vaccine.

The chain recombines TRBV11-2 with TRBJ2-7; D unclear. In germline, CDR1 is SGHAT, CDR2 FQNNGV. The CDR3 has 12 residues. Trimming removed 2 bases from V and 6 bases from J, with 8 bases in between. CDR3 in amino acids: CASSLIVGEQYF. The CDR3 nucleotides are TGTGCCAGCAGCTTAATAGTCGGCGAGCAGTACTTC.

This clonotype was detected only a few times. The V gene is TRBV10-3, the J gene TRBJ1-4, with a tentative D call TRBD1 (6 bases). The CDR3 extends over 13 amino acids. V was pared by 5 bases and J by 7 bases, with 11 bases between. CDR1 ENHRY and CDR2 SYGVKD come from the germline V gene. The CDR3 nucleotides read TGTGCCATCAGTTGGGGGGCAGGTGAAAAACTGTTTTTT. It is translated as CAISWGAGEKLFF.

V and J are TRBV21-1 and TRBJ1-4. TRBV21-1 corresponds to a pseudogene. The CDR3 length is 14 residues. The DNA for the CDR3 is TGTGCCAGCAGCAAAGAGCTGGTAGGGGAAAAACTGTTTTTT. This translates into CASSKELVGEKLFF.

This chain joins TRBV6-2 or TRBV6-3 and TRBJ2-3; D is possibly TRBD1 or TRBD2 (5 bases each). Trimming took 0 bases from V and 3 from J, leaving 13 bases between them. This CDR3 has 16 amino acids. Germline CDR1 is MNHEY and CDR2 is SVGEGT. CDR3 in amino acids: CASSYSGPRATDTQYF. In DNA, the CDR3 is TGTGCCAGCAGTTACTCGGGACCCAGGGCGACAGATACGCAGTATTTT.

The chain carries TRBV10-3 and TRBJ2-5; 7 bases are a match to TRBD1. CDR3 size: 16 residues. The germline V gene encodes CDR1 ENHRY and CDR2 SYGVKD. V gave up 0 bases and J gave up 7 bases; unmatched junction bases: 11. The CDR3 sequence: CAISESGPQGSGTQYF. CDR3 DNA: TGTGCCATCAGTGAGTCGGGACCACAGGGGTCCGGGACCCAGTACTTC.

There are a few counts of this clonotype. The chain employs TRBV20-1 and TRBJ1-5; TRBD1 is a possible D gene (6 bases). Germline CDR1 reads DFQATT; CDR2 reads SNEGSKA (reference sequence). CDR3 length: 15 amino acids. Between the trimmed V and J ends, which lost 0 bases and 8 bases, there was a span of 17 bases. Here the CDR3 DNA reads TGCAGTGCTAGAGAACCAGGGGTTGCCCAGGAGCCCCAGCATTTT. Encoded protein: CSAREPGVAQEPQHF.

This clonotype was picked up a small number of times. The chain uses TRBV10-3 and TRBJ2-2; no reliable D call. Germline lookup yields CDR1 ENHRY and CDR2 SYGVKD. V was trimmed by 6 bases and J by 7 bases, leaving 12 bases between them. The CDR3 has 13 amino acids. CDR3: CAIRGMGIGELFF. The CDR3 region has the DNA TGTGCCATCAGGGGAATGGGGATCGGGGAGCTGTTTTTT.

This clonotype has a count of ten or more. This chain links TRBV5-1 with TRBJ2-1, with 13 positions matching TRBD2. Germline V gene sequence: CDR1 SGHRS, CDR2 YFSETQ. After removal of 4 bases from V and 2 bases from J, the junction contained 6 bases not matched to a gene. The CDR3 contains 17 residues. This chain's CDR3 is CASSLLAGGRTYNEQFF. The DNA for the CDR3 is TGCGCCAGCAGCCTACTAGCGGGAGGGCGGACCTACAATGAGCAGTTCTTC. The variable domain in full, with the rest retrieved from reference TRBV5-1 and TRBJ2-1, is KAGVTQTPRYLIKTRGQQVTLSCSPISGHRSVSWYQQTPGQGLQFLFEYFSETQRNKGNFPGRFSGRQFSNSRSEMNVSTLELGDSALYLCASSLLAGGRTYNEQFFGPGTRLTVL.